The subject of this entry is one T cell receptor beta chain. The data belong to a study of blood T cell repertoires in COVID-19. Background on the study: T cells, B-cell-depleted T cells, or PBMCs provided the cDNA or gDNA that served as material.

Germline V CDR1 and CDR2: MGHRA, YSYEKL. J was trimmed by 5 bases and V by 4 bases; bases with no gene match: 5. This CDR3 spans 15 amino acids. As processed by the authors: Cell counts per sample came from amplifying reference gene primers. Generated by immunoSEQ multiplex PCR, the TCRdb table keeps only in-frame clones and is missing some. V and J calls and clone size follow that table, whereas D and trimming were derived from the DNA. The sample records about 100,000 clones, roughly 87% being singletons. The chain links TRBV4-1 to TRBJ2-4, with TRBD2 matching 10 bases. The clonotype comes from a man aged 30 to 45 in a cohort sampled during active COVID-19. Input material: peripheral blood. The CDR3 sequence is CASSRLAGAENIQYF. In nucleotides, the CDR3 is TGCGCCAGCAGCCGCCTAGCGGGGGCCGAAAACATTCAGTACTTC.